The rows below give T cell receptor beta chains drawn from one sample of a study of a mutant IDH1 vaccine in newly diagnosed glioma. Assay: immunoSEQ multiplex PCR; the TCRdb copy retains only in-frame clones and omits some. The table has fewer than 70,000 clones, about 89% seen once. No antigens are known for them. The sequenced sample was PBMCs, obtained from a glioma patient whose treatment included an IDH1 peptide vaccine. The receptors originated from a man aged 40-49 years with glioma. The CDR3 runs from the conserved cysteine through the conserved F or W.

V: TRBV6-5; CDR3: CASRGTGTNTGELFF
V: TRBV15; CDR3: CATSSGGLTSYQETQYF
V: TRBV19; CDR3: CASSIGRVGQPQHF
V: TRBV5-8; CDR3: CASSSFVGFSYGYTF
V: TRBV6-1; CDR3: CASSDEGRDEKLFF
V: TRBV28; CDR3: CASSLSIGLPPHEQYF
V: TRBV28; CDR3: CASSFPTVETQYF
V: TRBV2; CDR3: CASTLGRVGEQYF
V: TRBV6-4; CDR3: CASSDGAGDRGEKLFF
V: TRBV6-1; CDR3: CASSVQGPLNYGYTF
V: TRBV5-4; CDR3: CASSLRTGVNYGYTF
V: TRBV27; CDR3: CASSYLAGGKETQYF
V: TRBV21-1; CDR3: CASSYKGMKGTGNTIYF
V: TRBV2; CDR3: CASKTDSYNEQFF
V: TRBV30; CDR3: CAWSVLGGGGNTIYF
V: TRBV28; CDR3: CASSLGQLIYNEQFF
V: TRBV28; CDR3: CASSLAGGVGETQYF
V: TRBV6-5; CDR3: CASSSKFRSGNTIYF
V: TRBV5-8; CDR3: CASTSSGAYYNEQFF
V: TRBV29-1; CDR3: CSVIRQGAGELFF
V: TRBV27; CDR3: CASSLPQGEAFF
V: TRBV28; CDR3: CASSTQQGAPIYEQYF
V: TRBV5-8; CDR3: CASSLGLPHEQYF
V: TRBV7-6; CDR3: CASSLDDRGRGTEAFF
V: TRBV4-3; CDR3: CASSPSGSGLQETQYF
V: TRBV19; CDR3: CASSIDRQGDSGTEAFF
V: TRBV4-3; CDR3: CASSPWTVSETQYF